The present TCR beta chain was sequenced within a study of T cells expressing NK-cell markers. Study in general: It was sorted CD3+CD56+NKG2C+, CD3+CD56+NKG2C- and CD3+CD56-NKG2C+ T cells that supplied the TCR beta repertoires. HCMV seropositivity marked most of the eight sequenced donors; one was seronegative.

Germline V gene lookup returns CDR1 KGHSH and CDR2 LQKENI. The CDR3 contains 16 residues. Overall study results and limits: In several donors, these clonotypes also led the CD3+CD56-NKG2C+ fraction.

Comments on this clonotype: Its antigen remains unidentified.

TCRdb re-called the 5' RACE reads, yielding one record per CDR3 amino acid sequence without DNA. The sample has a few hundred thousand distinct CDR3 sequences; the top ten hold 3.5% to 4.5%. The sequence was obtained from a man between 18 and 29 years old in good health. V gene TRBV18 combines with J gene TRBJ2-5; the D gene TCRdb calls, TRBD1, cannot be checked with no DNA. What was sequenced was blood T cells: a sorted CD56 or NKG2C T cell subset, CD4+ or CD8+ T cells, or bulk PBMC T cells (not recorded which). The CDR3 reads CASSPFDRRFQETQYF.